The text below deals with one T cell receptor beta chain. These data come from a study of OX40 agonist ivuxolimab in advanced cancers. Autoimmune disease history or systemic immunosuppression barred patients. TCRdb keeps only in-frame clones here, not all; method: immunoSEQ multiplex PCR. This sample has about 62,000 clones, with about four fifths found just once. Per germline, CDR1 MNHEY and CDR2 SMNVEV (reference sequence). The V gene lost 6 bases and the J gene lost 4 bases, with 12 bases spanning the gap. The CDR3 runs 13 residues. The J gene is TRBJ1-2, the V gene TRBV27, with a possible D match to TRBD1 (5 bases). The source material was CD4+ or CD8+ T cells sorted from blood, sampled in a trial of the OX40 agonist ivuxolimab. The TCR sequence derives from an adult with an advanced solid tumor such as melanoma, head and neck, liver or kidney cancer. The CDR3 region has the DNA TGTGCCAGCAGCCCTCAGGGTATCTATGGCTACACCTTC. It is translated as CASSPQGIYGYTF.